This entry lists 24 T cell receptor beta chains sequenced from one sample in a study of brain metastases from non-small cell lung cancer. Sequencing used immunoSEQ multiplex PCR; TCRdb keeps in-frame clones, though not all of them. Of over a thousand clones listed, 81% are singletons. Sequences were obtained from primary lung tumor tissue. The receptors originated from a donor aged 40 or older with non-small cell lung cancer.

The rearrangement uses TRBV6-2 or TRBV6-3 and TRBJ2-1, with D perhaps matching TRBD2 (6 bases). The germline V gene encodes CDR1 MNHEY and CDR2 SVGEGT. This CDR3 comprises 13 residues. Trimming took 6 bases from V and 0 from J, leaving 6 bases between them. The CDR3 sequence is CASSGSSYNEQFF. CDR3 sequence (DNA): TGTGCCAGCAGCGGGAGCTCCTACAATGAGCAGTTCTTC.

This rearrangement joins TRBV7-2 to TRBJ1-1; 12 nucleotides line up with TRBD1. Looked up from germline, CDR1 is SGHTA and CDR2 is FQGNSA. CDR3 length: 17 residues. The ends lost 7 bases at V and 1 base at J; junction bases unmatched: 10. The CDR3 bases are TGTGCCAGCACGCAACGGGACAGGGGGCTTCCGAACACTGAAGCTTTCTTT. This sequence encodes CASTQRDRGLPNTEAFF.

The chain combines TRBV9 with TRBJ2-3, with TRBD1 matching over 9 bases. V was pared by 7 bases and J by 5 bases, with 14 bases of the junction left unmatched. This CDR3 is 16 amino acids long. Germline CDR1 and CDR2: SGDLS and YYNGEE. This CDR3 is CASSSPNRGLKDTQYF. CDR3 sequence (DNA): TGTGCCAGCTCCTCGCCCAACAGGGGGCTTAAAGATACGCAGTATTTT.

This clone was found once. The chain carries TRBV6-6 and TRBJ2-7, with D possibly called TRBD1 or TRBD2 (5 bases each). V was clipped by 5 bases and J by 2 bases, with 16 bases between them. The CDR3 totals 15 residues. Germline V CDR1 and CDR2: MNHNY, SVGAGI (reference sequence). The DNA of the CDR3 is TGTGCCAGCAGTGTCGGGACGCAGGACCCCTACGAGCAGTACTTC. This translates into CASSVGTQDPYEQYF.

The chain combines TRBV9 with TRBJ2-3; 16 bases map to TRBD2. Germline V gives CDR1 SGDLS, CDR2 YYNGEE. This CDR3 comprises 18 residues. V shed 3 bases, J shed 0 bases, and the junction held 4 bases outside the gene matches. CDR3 protein: CASSDGTSGGASTDTQYF. The CDR3 region has the DNA TGTGCCAGCAGCGACGGGACTAGCGGGGGGGCGAGCACAGATACGCAGTATTTT.

This clone is a singleton in its sample. V and J are TRBV7-9 and TRBJ2-7; possible D gene TRBD2, 5 bases. CDR3 size: 12 residues. V lost 4 bases and J lost 5, with 9 bases in between. CDR1 is SEHNR and CDR2 is FQNEAQ in the germline V gene (reference sequence). The CDR3 sequence is CASSSGINEQYF. The CDR3 DNA reads TGTGCCAGCAGCTCGGGGATTAACGAGCAGTACTTC. Drawing the rest from reference TRBV7-9 and TRBJ2-7, the complete variable domain is DTGVSQNPRHKITKRGQNVTFRCDPISEHNRLYWYRQTLGQGPEFLTYFQNEAQLEKSRLLSDRFSAERPKGSFSTLEIQRTEQGDSAMYLCASSSGINEQYFGPGTRLTVT.

The V and J genes are TRBV6-1 and TRBJ2-1, with 11 bases lining up with TRBD2. V lost 3 bases and J lost 7; bases outside the gene matches: 8. The germline V gene encodes CDR1 MNHNS and CDR2 SASEGT. The CDR3 contains 16 residues. The CDR3 reads CASSDSGGALGNEQFF. DNA of the CDR3: TGTGCCAGCAGTGATAGCGGGGGGGCCTTAGGGAATGAGCAGTTCTTC.

This clone was detected once. The chain links TRBV7-2 to TRBJ2-7; D unclear. The CDR3 spans 14 residues. Trimming removed 3 bases at V and 4 bases at J, with 13 bases between. Per the germline V gene, CDR1 is SGHTA and CDR2 is FQGNSA. CDR3 region: CASSFSRQVYEQYF. In DNA form, the CDR3 reads TGTGCCAGCAGCTTTTCACGGCAGGTGTACGAGCAGTACTTC.

The rearrangement uses TRBV11-3 and TRBJ1-1; D may be TRBD1 (5 bases). V shed 5 bases and J shed 4 bases, with 17 bases lying between them. The CDR3 runs to 15 residues. Germline values: CDR1 SGHNT, CDR2 YENEEA. In DNA form, the CDR3 reads TGTGCCAGCAGCCCTGGGGGATCCCGGGGCACTGAAGCTTTCTTT. It encodes CASSPGGSRGTEAFF.

The chain couples TRBV4-2 to TRBJ1-5; D remains unclear. This CDR3 contains 14 residues. Germline loops: CDR1 LGHNA, CDR2 YNFKEQ. Trimming removed 0 bases from V and 3 bases from J, with 6 bases in between. The CDR3 DNA sequence: TGTGCCAGCAGCCAAGAATTGAACAATCAGCCCCAGCATTTT. The encoded protein is CASSQELNNQPQHF.

The chain joins TRBV3-1 (or the pseudogene TRBV3-2) to TRBJ1-2; 7 bases map to TRBD1. CDR3 length equals 13 residues. CDR1 and CDR2 (germline): LGHDT, YNNKEL (reference sequence). V was pared by 5 bases and J by 6 bases, with 6 bases of the junction left unmatched. CDR3 sequence: CASSYGQDNGYTF. CDR3 sequence (DNA): TGTGCCAGCAGCTACGGACAGGATAATGGCTACACCTTC.

The chain employs TRBV28 and TRBJ2-3, with a weak D call TRBD1 (6 bases). Per the germline V gene, CDR1 is MDHEN and CDR2 is SYDVKM. The CDR3 extends over 14 amino acids. Deletions cut 5 bases from V and 1 base from J, with 10 bases between. CDR3 coding DNA: TGTGCCAGCAGTAGGGGGAGAGGCACAGATACGCAGTATTTT. Its protein product is CASSRGRGTDTQYF.

This clone came up once. V and J are TRBV7-2 and TRBJ1-4, with 7 bases lining up with TRBD1. The ends lost 5 bases at V and 4 bases at J; junction bases unmatched: 4. The germline V gene encodes CDR1 SGHTA and CDR2 FQGNSA. The CDR3 runs 14 residues. The CDR3 region is CASSIGTVNEKLFF. In nucleotides, the CDR3 is TGTGCCAGCAGCATCGGGACAGTTAATGAAAAACTGTTTTTT.

This clone turned up a few times. The rearrangement joins TRBV27 to TRBJ1-6; no definite D call. Germline CDR1 is MNHEY and CDR2 is SMNVEV (reference sequence). There are 13 residues in the CDR3. Trimming cost V 1 base and J 6 bases, with 4 bases left between them. CDR3 region: CASSLYGNSPLHF. The DNA for the CDR3 is TGTGCCAGCAGTTTATACGGTAATTCACCCCTCCACTTT.

The chain combines TRBV20-1 with TRBJ2-5; D gene ambiguous. Germline V gene lookup returns CDR1 DFQATT and CDR2 SNEGSKA (reference sequence). The CDR3 has 10 residues. The V gene lost 4 bases and the J gene lost 5 bases, with 5 bases spanning the gap. The CDR3 region has the DNA TGCAGTGCTACCTGGGAGACCCAGTACTTC. Translating gives CSATWETQYF.

CDR3 DNA sequence: TGCGCCAGCAGCTTGGGAGCGACAAATTACAATGAGCAGTTCTTC. This codes for CASSLGATNYNEQFF. The gene calls are TRBV5-1 and TRBJ2-1; no clear D. Trimming stripped 0 bases from V and 4 bases from J, with 11 bases between. This CDR3 region has 15 residues. Germline assignment: CDR1 SGHRS and CDR2 YFSETQ.

V usage is TRBV9 and J usage is TRBJ2-3; 7 nucleotides agree with TRBD2. CDR3 length equals 17 residues. CDR1 and CDR2 (germline): SGDLS, YYNGEE. Germline trimming cut 4 bases from V and 4 bases from J; bases unmatched to any gene: 15. The CDR3 DNA is TGTGCCAGCAGCATCGGACTAGTCCTTCACCTCGCAGATACGCAGTATTTT. Its translation is CASSIGLVLHLADTQYF. Variable domain in full (rest from reference TRBV9 and TRBJ2-3): DSGVTQTPKHLITATGQRVTLRCSPRSGDLSVYWYQQSLDQGLQFLIQYYNGEERAKGNILERFSAQQFPDLHSELNLSSLELGDSALYFCASSIGLVLHLADTQYFGPGTRLTVL.

The genes are TRBV19 and TRBJ1-2; D gene uncertain. Trimming took 11 bases from V and 4 from J, leaving 8 bases between them. The CDR3 totals 10 residues. CDR1 is LNHDA, CDR2 SQIVND, per germline (reference sequence). CDR3: CAAGAYGYTF. In DNA, the CDR3 is TGTGCCGCAGGAGCCTATGGCTACACCTTC.

The V gene is TRBV18, the J gene TRBJ1-1; D is unclear. Per the germline V gene, CDR1 is KGHSH and CDR2 is LQKENI. The V end was cut by 6 bases, the J end by 5 bases, with 13 bases between. The CDR3 is 13 amino acids. CDR3 sequence: CASSPSVETEAFF. The CDR3 nucleotides are TGTGCCAGCTCCCCTTCGGTTGAAACTGAAGCTTTCTTT. Filled out from reference TRBV18 and TRBJ1-1, the complete variable domain reads NAGVMQNPRHLVRRRGQEARLRCSPMKGHSHVYWYRQLPEEGLKFMVYLQKENIIDESGMPKERFSAEFPKEGPSILRIQQVVRGDSAAYFCASSPSVETEAFFGQGTRLTVV.

This clone turned up a few times. The chain links TRBV15 to TRBJ2-1, with 13 bases identical to TRBD2. Per the germline V gene, CDR1 is LNHNV and CDR2 is YYDKDF (reference sequence). The V segment lost 2 bases and the J segment 4 bases; nucleotides outside the gene matches: 8. The CDR3 totals 18 residues. CDR3 in DNA: TGTGCCACCAGCAGACAGCGACTAGCGGGGGGAGATTACAATGAGCAGTTCTTC. Its translation: CATSRQRLAGGDYNEQFF.

The chain has TRBV30 and TRBJ1-5; D remains unclear. CDR3 length equals 13 residues. V was pared by 3 bases and J by 5 bases, with 11 bases between. The germline V gene encodes CDR1 GTSNPN and CDR2 SVGIG (reference sequence). The CDR3 coding sequence is TGTGCCTGGAGCTCCCAAATTCATCAGCCCCAGCATTTT. It codes for CAWSSQIHQPQHF.

The V and J genes are TRBV5-1 and TRBJ1-2, with TRBD1 identical over 9 bases. The CDR3 covers 13 residues. V was pared by 4 bases and J by 8 bases, with 6 bases of the junction left unmatched. Per germline, CDR1 SGHRS and CDR2 YFSETQ. CDR3 nucleotides: TGCGCCAGCAGCCTCGACAGGGGGTGGGGCTACACCTTC. Translation gives CASSLDRGWGYTF.

To note about this clone: This same CDR3 is encoded by further DNA sequences in the sample. V gene TRBV29-1 combines with J gene TRBJ1-2, with unresolved D. This CDR3 comprises 15 residues. The germline V gene has CDR1 SQVTM and CDR2 ANQGSEA. The ends were cut back, 0 bases at V and 0 bases at J, with 11 bases in the middle. The CDR3 protein is CSVEDRSDTNYGYTF. Written as DNA, the CDR3 is TGCAGCGTTGAAGATAGATCGGATACTAACTATGGCTACACCTTC. The full variable domain, completed using reference TRBV29-1 and TRBJ1-2, is SAVISQKPSRDICQRGTSLTIQCQVDSQVTMMFWYRQQPGQSLTLIATANQGSEATYESGFVIDKFPISRPNLTFSTLTVSNMSPEDSSIYLCSVEDRSDTNYGYTFGSGTRLTVV.

The chain combines TRBV10-3 with TRBJ2-3, with D perhaps matching TRBD1 (6 bases). Germline-derived CDR1 and CDR2 are ENHRY and SYGVKD. Trimming took off 0 bases at V and 3 bases at J, with 10 bases between the two ends. This CDR3 has 15 amino acids. CDR3 sequence: CAISESGRGTDTQYF. The DNA of the CDR3 is TGTGCCATCAGTGAGTCTGGCAGGGGAACAGATACGCAGTATTTT.